The 12 T cell receptor beta chains given below trace back to one sample, sequenced in a study of T cell changes during pregnancy in multiple sclerosis. Here immunoSEQ multiplex PCR was the method, and the copy in TCRdb shows in-frame clones only, minus some. The sample holds 75,000 to 95,000 clones; around 89% are singletons and the top ten take approximately 0.97%. The sequenced sample was peripheral blood, obtained in the first trimester of pregnancy. The receptors derive from a female donor in good health, enrolled as a control in a pregnancy study.

The V gene is TRBV19, the J gene TRBJ2-7; TRBD1 is a possible D gene (6 bases). The germline V and J ends were trimmed by 8 bases and 6 bases, with 17 bases remaining between them. CDR1 is LNHDA and CDR2 is SQIVND in the germline V gene (reference sequence). The CDR3 has 13 residues. The CDR3 sequence: CASGPQGLGEQYF. CDR3 in DNA: TGTGCCAGTGGCCCGCAGGGGCTAGGCGAGCAGTACTTC. The variable domain in full, with the rest retrieved from reference TRBV19 and TRBJ2-7, is DGGITQSPKYLFRKEGQNVTLSCEQNLNHDAMYWYRQDPGQGLRLIYYSQIVNDFQKGDIAEGYSVSREKKESFPLTVTSAQKNPTAFYLCASGPQGLGEQYFGPGTRLTVT.

There are a few counts of this clone. The chain has TRBV18 and TRBJ1-2, with a weak D call TRBD1 (6 bases). Germline V gene lookup returns CDR1 KGHSH and CDR2 LQKENI. V dropped 3 bases and J dropped 2 bases, with 13 bases sitting between them. The CDR3 sequence is 15 residues long. DNA for the CDR3: TGTGCCAGCTCACCGGACAGCACGGGGAACTATGGCTACACCTTC. Its translation: CASSPDSTGNYGYTF. The entire variable domain, with the rest obtained from reference TRBV18 and TRBJ1-2, is as follows: NAGVMQNPRHLVRRRGQEARLRCSPMKGHSHVYWYRQLPEEGLKFMVYLQKENIIDESGMPKERFSAEFPKEGPSILRIQQVVRGDSAAYFCASSPDSTGNYGYTFGSGTRLTVV.

This chain joins TRBV4-1 and TRBJ2-6; the D is unclear. This CDR3 spans 15 amino acids. Germline CDR1 reads MGHRA; CDR2 reads YSYEKL. The germline V and J ends were trimmed by 0 bases and 0 bases, with 3 bases remaining between them. The CDR3 region has the DNA TGCGCCAGCAGCCAAGACGGCTCTGGGGCCAACGTCCTGACTTTC. Residues: CASSQDGSGANVLTF.

The genes are TRBV7-9 and TRBJ2-1; tentatively, D is TRBD1 (6 bases). The CDR3 sequence is 14 residues long. Trimming shortened V by 3 bases and J by 5 bases, and 11 bases separated the two germline ends. Germline V lookup: CDR1 SEHNR, CDR2 FQNEAQ (reference sequence). CDR3 DNA: TGTGCCAGCAGCTTCAGGGGCCTTCACAATGAGCAGTTCTTC. Its translation is CASSFRGLHNEQFF.

The chain is built from TRBV11-3 and TRBJ1-1; the match to TRBD1 covers 8 bases. Germline trimming cut 6 bases from V and 6 bases from J; bases unmatched to any gene: 6. Looked up from germline, CDR1 is SGHNT and CDR2 is YENEEA. The CDR3 is made up of 13 amino acids. The chain's CDR3 is CASSYRGMAEAFF. CDR3 sequence (DNA): TGTGCCAGCAGTTACAGGGGGATGGCTGAAGCTTTCTTT.

The rearrangement joins TRBV5-1 to TRBJ2-5, with a possible D match to TRBD1 (6 bases). Germline V gives CDR1 SGHRS, CDR2 YFSETQ. CDR3 length equals 16 residues. The V end was cut by 4 bases, the J end by 1 base, with 17 bases between. The CDR3 loop reads CASSDWTASLQETQYF. The CDR3 DNA is TGCGCCAGCAGCGATTGGACAGCGTCCCTCCAAGAGACCCAGTACTTC.

The V and J genes are TRBV6-5 and TRBJ2-7; D remains unclear. The germline gives CDR1 MNHEY, CDR2 SVGAGI. The CDR3 loop spans 15 amino acids. V gave up 6 bases and J gave up 1 base, with 16 bases separating them. The CDR3 reads CASSPVGGRSYEQYF. The CDR3 DNA reads as TGTGCCAGCAGCCCCGTCGGTGGCAGGTCCTACGAGCAGTACTTC.

This chain connects TRBV27 to TRBJ1-1; 9 bases are a match to TRBD1. Germline CDR1 MNHEY, CDR2 SMNVEV (reference sequence). V shed 5 bases and J 2 bases; nucleotides not matched to a gene: 3. The CDR3 totals 14 residues. The CDR3 region is CASSQQGANTEAFF. The CDR3 nucleotides read TGTGCCAGCAGTCAACAGGGGGCAAACACTGAAGCTTTCTTT.

The rearrangement joins TRBV28 to TRBJ2-2; the match to TRBD1 covers 8 bases. The CDR3 covers 13 residues. Germline values: CDR1 MDHEN, CDR2 SYDVKM. The V and J ends lost 6 bases and 5 bases, in that order; junction bases with no gene match: 2. CDR3 sequence (DNA): TGTGCCAGCAGAACAGGGGGAACCGGGGAGCTGTTTTTT. Translation: CASRTGGTGELFF.

V and J are TRBV9 and TRBJ1-5; TRBD1 aligns across 9 bases. With V trimmed by 4 bases and J by 6 bases, 8 bases remained unmatched. The CDR3 extends over 15 amino acids. CDR1 SGDLS and CDR2 YYNGEE come from the germline V gene. The CDR3 sequence: CASSRGTGRGQPQHF. The DNA of the CDR3 is TGTGCCAGCAGCCGCGGGACAGGGAGGGGTCAGCCCCAGCATTTT.

With regard to this clone: One end of the junction varies from germline; a read error may be responsible. The chain links TRBV4-3 to TRBJ1-1; D uncertain. Looked up from germline, CDR1 is LGHNA and CDR2 is YSLEER. CDR3 length: 14 residues. CDR3 residues: CASSQDLENTEAFF. Written as DNA, the CDR3 is TGCGCCAGCAGCCAAGATTTGGAGAACACTGAGGCTTTCTTT.

The chain links TRBV4-1 to TRBJ2-7, with D possibly matching TRBD2 (6 bases). CDR3 size: 15 residues. The V end lost 4 bases, the J end lost 3 bases, and 16 bases lay between the germline ends. Germline V gene data show CDR1 as MGHRA and CDR2 as YSYEKL. The CDR3 coding sequence is TGCGCCAGCAGCCTCCTCGGGACTTCCCTCTACGAGCAGTACTTC. Translated: CASSLLGTSLYEQYF.